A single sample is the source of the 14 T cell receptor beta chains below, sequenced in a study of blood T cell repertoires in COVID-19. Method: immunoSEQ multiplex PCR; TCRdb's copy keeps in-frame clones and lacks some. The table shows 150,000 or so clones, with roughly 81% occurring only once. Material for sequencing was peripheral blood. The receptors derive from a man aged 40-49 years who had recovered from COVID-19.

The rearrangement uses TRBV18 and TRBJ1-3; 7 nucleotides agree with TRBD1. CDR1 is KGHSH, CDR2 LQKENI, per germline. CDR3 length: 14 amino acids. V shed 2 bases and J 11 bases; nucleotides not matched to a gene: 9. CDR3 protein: CASSPGRGQTSIYF. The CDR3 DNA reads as TGTGCCAGCTCACCAGGAAGGGGGCAGACCTCCATATATTTT.

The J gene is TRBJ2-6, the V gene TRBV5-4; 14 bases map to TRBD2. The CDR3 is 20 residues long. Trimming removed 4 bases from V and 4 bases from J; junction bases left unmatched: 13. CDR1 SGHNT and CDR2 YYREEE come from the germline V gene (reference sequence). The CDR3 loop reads CASSLWGLAGVRRGANVLTF. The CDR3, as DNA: TGTGCCAGCAGCCTTTGGGGACTAGCGGGAGTAAGGAGGGGGGCCAACGTCCTGACTTTC.

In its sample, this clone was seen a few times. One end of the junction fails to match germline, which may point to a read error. CDR3 protein: CASSLAASVDF. In DNA, the CDR3 is TGTGCCAGCAGTCTTGCGGCTAGCGTTGACTTC. The rearrangement joins TRBV6-2 or TRBV6-3 to TRBJ2-5; D perhaps matches TRBD2 (6 bases). The CDR3 consists of 11 residues. Per germline, CDR1 MNHEY and CDR2 SVGEGT.

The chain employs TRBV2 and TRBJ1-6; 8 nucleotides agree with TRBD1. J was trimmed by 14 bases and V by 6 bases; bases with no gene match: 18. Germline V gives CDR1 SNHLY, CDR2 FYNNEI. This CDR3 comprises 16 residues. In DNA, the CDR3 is TGTGCCAGCAGGCTCCTCGGACAGGGTGCATCGGTCACCCTCCACTTT. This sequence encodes CASRLLGQGASVTLHF.

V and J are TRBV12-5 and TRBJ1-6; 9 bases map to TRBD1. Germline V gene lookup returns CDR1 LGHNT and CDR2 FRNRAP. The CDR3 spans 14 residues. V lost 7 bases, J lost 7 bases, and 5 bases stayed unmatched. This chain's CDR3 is CASDSQGANSPLHF. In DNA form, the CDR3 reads TGTGCTAGTGACTCACAGGGGGCAAATTCACCCCTCCACTTT.

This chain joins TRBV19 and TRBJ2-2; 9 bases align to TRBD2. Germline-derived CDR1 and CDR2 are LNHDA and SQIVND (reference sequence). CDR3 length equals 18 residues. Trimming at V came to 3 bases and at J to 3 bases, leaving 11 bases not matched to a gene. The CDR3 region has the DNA TGTGCCAGTAGTATGCCCAGTTGGGTAGCGGGAGACACCGGGGAGCTGTTTTTT. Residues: CASSMPSWVAGDTGELFF.

The CDR3 DNA reads as TGTGCCAGCAGCTTGTCTAACGAGCAGTACTTC. Its protein is CASSLSNEQYF. The chain couples TRBV5-5 to TRBJ2-7; no clear D. The CDR3 totals 11 residues. The V and J ends lost 1 base and 5 bases respectively, with 4 bases between them. Germline CDR1 SGHKS, CDR2 YYEKEE (reference sequence).

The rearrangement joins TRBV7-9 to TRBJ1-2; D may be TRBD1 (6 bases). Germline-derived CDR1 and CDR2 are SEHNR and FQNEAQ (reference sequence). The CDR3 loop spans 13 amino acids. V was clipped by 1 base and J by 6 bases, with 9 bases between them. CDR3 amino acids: CASSLGTDDGYTF. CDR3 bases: TGTGCCAGCAGCTTAGGGACAGATGATGGCTACACCTTC. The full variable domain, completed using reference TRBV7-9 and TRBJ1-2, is DTGVSQNPRHKITKRGQNVTFRCDPISEHNRLYWYRQTLGQGPEFLTYFQNEAQLEKSRLLSDRFSAERPKGSFSTLEIQRTEQGDSAMYLCASSLGTDDGYTFGSGTRLTVV.

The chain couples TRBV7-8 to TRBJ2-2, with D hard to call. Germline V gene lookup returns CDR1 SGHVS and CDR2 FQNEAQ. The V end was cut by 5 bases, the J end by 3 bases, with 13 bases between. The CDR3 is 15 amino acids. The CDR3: CASSPARLDTGELFF. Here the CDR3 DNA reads TGTGCCAGCAGCCCAGCTCGACTCGACACCGGGGAGCTGTTTTTT.

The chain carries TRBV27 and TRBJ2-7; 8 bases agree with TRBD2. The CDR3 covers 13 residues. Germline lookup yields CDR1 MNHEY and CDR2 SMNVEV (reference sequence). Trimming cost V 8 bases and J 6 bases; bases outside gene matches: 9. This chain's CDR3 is CASRGLEPLEQYF. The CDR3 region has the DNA TGTGCCAGCCGGGGACTAGAACCACTCGAGCAGTACTTC.

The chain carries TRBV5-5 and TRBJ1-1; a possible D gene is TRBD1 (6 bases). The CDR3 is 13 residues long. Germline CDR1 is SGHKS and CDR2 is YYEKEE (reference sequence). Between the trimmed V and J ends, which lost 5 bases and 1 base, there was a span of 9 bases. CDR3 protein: CASRLGGNTEAFF. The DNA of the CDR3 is TGTGCCAGCAGGTTAGGGGGGAACACTGAAGCTTTCTTT.

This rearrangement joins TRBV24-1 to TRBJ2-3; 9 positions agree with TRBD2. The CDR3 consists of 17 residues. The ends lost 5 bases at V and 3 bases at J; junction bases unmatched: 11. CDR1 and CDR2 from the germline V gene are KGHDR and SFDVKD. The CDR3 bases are TGTGCCACCAGTGCGAGTAGCGGGAGCTTCTTAACAGATACGCAGTATTTT. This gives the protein CATSASSGSFLTDTQYF.

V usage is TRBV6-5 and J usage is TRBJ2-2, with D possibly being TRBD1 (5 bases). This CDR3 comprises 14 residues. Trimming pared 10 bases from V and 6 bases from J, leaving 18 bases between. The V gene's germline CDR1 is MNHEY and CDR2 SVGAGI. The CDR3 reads CATWTPSRSGELFF. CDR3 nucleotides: TGTGCCACTTGGACACCGAGCAGGTCCGGGGAGCTGTTTTTT.

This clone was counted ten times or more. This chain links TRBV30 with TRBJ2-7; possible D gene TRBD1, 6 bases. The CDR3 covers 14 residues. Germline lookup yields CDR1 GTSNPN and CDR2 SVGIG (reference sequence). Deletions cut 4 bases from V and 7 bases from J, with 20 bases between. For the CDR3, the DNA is TGTGCCTGGAACCCAGGGGTGTCTACGAAGGAGCAGTACTTC. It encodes CAWNPGVSTKEQYF.